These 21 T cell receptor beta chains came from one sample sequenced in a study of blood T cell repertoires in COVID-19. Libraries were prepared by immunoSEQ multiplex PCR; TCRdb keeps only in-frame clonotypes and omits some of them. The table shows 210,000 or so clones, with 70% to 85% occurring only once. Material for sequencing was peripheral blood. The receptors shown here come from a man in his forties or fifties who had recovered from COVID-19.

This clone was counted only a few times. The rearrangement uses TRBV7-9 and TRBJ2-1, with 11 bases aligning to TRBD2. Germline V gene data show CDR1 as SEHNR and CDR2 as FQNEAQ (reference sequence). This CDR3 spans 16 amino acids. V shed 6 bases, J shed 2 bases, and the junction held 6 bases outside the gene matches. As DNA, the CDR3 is TGTGCCAGCAGTAGGGGACTAGCGGCCCCCTACAATGAGCAGTTCTTC. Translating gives CASSRGLAAPYNEQFF. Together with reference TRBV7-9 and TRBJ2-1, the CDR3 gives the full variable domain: DTGVSQNPRHKITKRGQNVTFRCDPISEHNRLYWYRQTLGQGPEFLTYFQNEAQLEKSRLLSDRFSAERPKGSFSTLEIQRTEQGDSAMYLCASSRGLAAPYNEQFFGPGTRLTVL.

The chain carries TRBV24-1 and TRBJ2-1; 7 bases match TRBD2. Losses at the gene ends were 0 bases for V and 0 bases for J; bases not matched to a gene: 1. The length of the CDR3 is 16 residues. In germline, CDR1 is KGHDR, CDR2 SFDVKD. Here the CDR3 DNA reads TGTGCCACCAGTGATTTGGGCGGGAGCTCCTACAATGAGCAGTTCTTC. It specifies CATSDLGGSSYNEQFF.

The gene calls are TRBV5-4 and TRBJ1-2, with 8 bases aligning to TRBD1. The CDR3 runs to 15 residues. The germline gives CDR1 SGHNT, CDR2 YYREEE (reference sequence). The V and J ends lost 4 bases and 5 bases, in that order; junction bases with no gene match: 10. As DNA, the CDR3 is TGTGCCAGCAGCATGGACAGGGCCAGGAGTTATGGCTACACCTTC. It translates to CASSMDRARSYGYTF.

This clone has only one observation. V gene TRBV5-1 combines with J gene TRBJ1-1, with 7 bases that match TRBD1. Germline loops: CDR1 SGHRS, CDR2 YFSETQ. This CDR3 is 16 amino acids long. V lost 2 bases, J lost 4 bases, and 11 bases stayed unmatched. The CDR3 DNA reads TGCGCCAGCAGCTTCGGCAGGGGGAGGCTCGGCACTGAAGCTTTCTTT. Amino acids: CASSFGRGRLGTEAFF.

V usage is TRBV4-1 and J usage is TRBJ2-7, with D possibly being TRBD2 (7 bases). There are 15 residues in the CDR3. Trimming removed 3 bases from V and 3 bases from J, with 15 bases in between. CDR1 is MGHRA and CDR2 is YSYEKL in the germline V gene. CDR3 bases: TGCGCCAGCAGCCAGGGGGAGGGGGTTCGCTACGAGCAGTACTTC. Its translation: CASSQGEGVRYEQYF.

CDR3 DNA: TGTGCCAGCAGTTACGAACACTACAATGAGCAGTTCTTC. It encodes CASSYEHYNEQFF. V gene TRBV6-2 or TRBV6-3 combines with J gene TRBJ2-1; no clear D. V was pared by 2 bases and J by 3 bases, with 5 bases between. The CDR3 is 13 residues long. The germline gives CDR1 MNHEY, CDR2 SVGEGT.

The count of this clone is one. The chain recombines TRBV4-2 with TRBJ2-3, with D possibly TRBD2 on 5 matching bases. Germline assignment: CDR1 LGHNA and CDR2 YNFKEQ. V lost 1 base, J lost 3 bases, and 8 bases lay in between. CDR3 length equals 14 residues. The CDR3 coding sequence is TGTGCCAGCAGCCAAGTTCGCGGGACAGATACGCAGTATTTT. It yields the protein CASSQVRGTDTQYF.

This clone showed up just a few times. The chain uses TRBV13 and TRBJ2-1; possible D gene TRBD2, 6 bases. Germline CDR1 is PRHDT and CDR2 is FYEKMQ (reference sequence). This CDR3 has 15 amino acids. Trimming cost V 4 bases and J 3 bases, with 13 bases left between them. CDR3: CASSSPAGFYNEQFF. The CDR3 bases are TGTGCCAGCAGCTCCCCCGCGGGGTTCTACAATGAGCAGTTCTTC. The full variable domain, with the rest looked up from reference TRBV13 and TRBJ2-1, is AAGVIQSPRHLIKEKRETATLKCYPIPRHDTVYWYQQGPGQDPQFLISFYEKMQSDKGSIPDRFSAQQFSDYHSELNMSSLELGDSALYFCASSSPAGFYNEQFFGPGTRLTVL.

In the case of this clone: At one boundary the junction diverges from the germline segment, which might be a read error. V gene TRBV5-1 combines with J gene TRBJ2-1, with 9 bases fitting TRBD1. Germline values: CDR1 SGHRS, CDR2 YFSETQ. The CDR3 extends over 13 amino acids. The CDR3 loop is CASRLGQGNEQFF. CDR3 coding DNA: TGCGCCAGCAGATTGGGACAGGGCAATGAGCAGTTCTTC.

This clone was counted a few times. The CDR3 protein is CASSLSPSGSGASTDTQYF. CDR3 bases: TGTGCCAGCAGCTTATCGCCCTCGGGGAGCGGTGCTAGCACAGATACGCAGTATTTT. The chain recombines TRBV7-8 with TRBJ2-3; the D gene is possibly TRBD2 (5 bases). Between the trimmed V and J ends, which lost 2 bases and 0 bases, there was a span of 21 bases. CDR3 length: 19 residues. Germline-derived CDR1 and CDR2 are SGHVS and FQNEAQ.

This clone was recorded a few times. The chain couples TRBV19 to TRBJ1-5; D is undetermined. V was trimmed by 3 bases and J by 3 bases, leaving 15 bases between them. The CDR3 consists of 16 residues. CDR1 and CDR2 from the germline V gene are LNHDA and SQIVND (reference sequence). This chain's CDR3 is CASSIPGGRVNQPQHF. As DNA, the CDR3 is TGTGCCAGTAGTATTCCGGGAGGACGGGTCAATCAGCCCCAGCATTTT. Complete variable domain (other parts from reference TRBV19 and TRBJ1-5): DGGITQSPKYLFRKEGQNVTLSCEQNLNHDAMYWYRQDPGQGLRLIYYSQIVNDFQKGDIAEGYSVSREKKESFPLTVTSAQKNPTAFYLCASSIPGGRVNQPQHFGDGTRLSIL.

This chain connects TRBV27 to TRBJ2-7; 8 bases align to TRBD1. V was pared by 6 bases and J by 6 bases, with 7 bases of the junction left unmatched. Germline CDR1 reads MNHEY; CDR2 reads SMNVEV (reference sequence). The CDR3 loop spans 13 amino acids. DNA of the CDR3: TGTGCCAGCAGGCGGACAGGGTACTTCGAGCAGTACTTC. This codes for CASRRTGYFEQYF.

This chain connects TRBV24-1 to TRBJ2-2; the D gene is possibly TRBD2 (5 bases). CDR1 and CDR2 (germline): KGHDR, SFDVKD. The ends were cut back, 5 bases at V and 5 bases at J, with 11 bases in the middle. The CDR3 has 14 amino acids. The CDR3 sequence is CATSGGSRTGELFF. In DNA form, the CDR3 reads TGTGCCACCAGTGGAGGGAGTCGGACCGGGGAGCTGTTTTTT.

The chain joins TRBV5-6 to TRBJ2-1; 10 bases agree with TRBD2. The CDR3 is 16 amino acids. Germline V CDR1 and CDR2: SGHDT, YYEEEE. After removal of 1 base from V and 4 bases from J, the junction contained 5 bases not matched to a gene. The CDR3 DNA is TGTGCCAGCAGCTTGCTAGCGGGAGCTTCATACAATGAGCAGTTCTTC. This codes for CASSLLAGASYNEQFF.

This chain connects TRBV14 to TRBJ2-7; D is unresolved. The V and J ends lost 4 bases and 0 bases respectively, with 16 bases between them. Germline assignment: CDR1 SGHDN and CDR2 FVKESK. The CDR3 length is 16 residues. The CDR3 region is CASSPLTGSSSYEQYF. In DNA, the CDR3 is TGTGCCAGCAGCCCGCTAACCGGGTCCAGCTCCTACGAGCAGTACTTC. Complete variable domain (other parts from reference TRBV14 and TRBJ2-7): EAGVTQFPSHSVIEKGQTVTLRCDPISGHDNLYWYRRVMGKEIKFLLHFVKESKQDESGMPNNRFLAERTGGTYSTLKVQPAELEDSGVYFCASSPLTGSSSYEQYFGPGTRLTVT.

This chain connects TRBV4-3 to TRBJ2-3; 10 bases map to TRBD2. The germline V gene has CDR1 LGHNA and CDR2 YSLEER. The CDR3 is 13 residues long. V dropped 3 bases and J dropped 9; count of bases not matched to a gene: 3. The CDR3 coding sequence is TGCGCCAGCAGCCAGGTTAGCGGGAGGACGCAGTATTTT. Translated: CASSQVSGRTQYF.

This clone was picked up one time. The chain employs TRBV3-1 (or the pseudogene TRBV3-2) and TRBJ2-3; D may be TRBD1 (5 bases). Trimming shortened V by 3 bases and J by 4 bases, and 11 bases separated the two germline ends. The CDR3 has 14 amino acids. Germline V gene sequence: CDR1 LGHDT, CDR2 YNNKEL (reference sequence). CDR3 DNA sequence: TGTGCCAGCAGCCAGGGCAGGGAATCAGATACGCAGTATTTT. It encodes CASSQGRESDTQYF.

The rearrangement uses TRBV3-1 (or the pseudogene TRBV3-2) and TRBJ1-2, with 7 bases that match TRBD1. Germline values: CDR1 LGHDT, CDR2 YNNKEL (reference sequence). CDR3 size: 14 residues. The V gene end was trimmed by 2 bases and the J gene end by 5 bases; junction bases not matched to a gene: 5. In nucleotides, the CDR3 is TGTGCCAGCAGCCAAAGGGGGCCAGGATATGGCTACACCTTC. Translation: CASSQRGPGYGYTF.

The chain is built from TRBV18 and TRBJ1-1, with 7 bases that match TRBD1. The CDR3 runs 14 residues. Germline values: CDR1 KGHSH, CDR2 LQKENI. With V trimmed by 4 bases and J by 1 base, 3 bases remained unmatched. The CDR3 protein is CASSHTGENTEAFF. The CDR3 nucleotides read TGTGCCAGCTCACATACAGGGGAGAACACTGAAGCTTTCTTT.

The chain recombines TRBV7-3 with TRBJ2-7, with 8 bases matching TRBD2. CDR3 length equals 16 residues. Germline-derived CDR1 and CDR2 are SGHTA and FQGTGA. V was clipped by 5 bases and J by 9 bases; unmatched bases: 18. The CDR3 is CASSPTAGGRTTGQYF. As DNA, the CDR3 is TGTGCCAGCAGCCCTACGGCGGGAGGTCGGACTACGGGGCAGTACTTC.

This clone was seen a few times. The DNA for the CDR3 is TGTTGCCTGGTGAAAACAGGGATCTACACTGAAGCTTTCTTT. Protein sequence: CCLVKTGIYTEAFF. The chain links TRBV30 to TRBJ1-1, with D maybe TRBD1 (6 bases). Germline CDR1 GTSNPN, CDR2 SVGIG (reference sequence). The CDR3 has 14 residues.